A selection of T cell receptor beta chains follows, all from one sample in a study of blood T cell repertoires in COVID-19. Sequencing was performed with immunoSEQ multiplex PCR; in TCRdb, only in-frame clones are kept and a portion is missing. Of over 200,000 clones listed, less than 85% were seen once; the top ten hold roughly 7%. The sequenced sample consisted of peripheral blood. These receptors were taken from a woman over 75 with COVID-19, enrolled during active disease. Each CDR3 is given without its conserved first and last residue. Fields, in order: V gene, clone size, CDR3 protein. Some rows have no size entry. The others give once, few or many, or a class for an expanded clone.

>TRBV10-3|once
ASGAGESNQPQH
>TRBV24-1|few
ATSANQPQH
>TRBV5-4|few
ASSSQGSLEAF
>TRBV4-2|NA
ASSRGLAGGLDTGELF
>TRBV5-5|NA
ASSSGTGGLRTGELF
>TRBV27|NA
ASSLGWWGDKNIQY
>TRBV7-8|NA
ATSGSGRSNTGELF
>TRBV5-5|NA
ASSWDRRNTEAF
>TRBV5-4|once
ASSLEGGAEAF
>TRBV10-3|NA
AISTTSGQETQY
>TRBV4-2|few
ASSQELAGQNEQY
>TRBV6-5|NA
ASSFHGGGWSEAF
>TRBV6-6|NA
ASSDGQWASSLH
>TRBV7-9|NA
ASSLSVGGNEQF
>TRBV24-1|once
ATRGLAGDTQY
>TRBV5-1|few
ASSLRGPGTEAF